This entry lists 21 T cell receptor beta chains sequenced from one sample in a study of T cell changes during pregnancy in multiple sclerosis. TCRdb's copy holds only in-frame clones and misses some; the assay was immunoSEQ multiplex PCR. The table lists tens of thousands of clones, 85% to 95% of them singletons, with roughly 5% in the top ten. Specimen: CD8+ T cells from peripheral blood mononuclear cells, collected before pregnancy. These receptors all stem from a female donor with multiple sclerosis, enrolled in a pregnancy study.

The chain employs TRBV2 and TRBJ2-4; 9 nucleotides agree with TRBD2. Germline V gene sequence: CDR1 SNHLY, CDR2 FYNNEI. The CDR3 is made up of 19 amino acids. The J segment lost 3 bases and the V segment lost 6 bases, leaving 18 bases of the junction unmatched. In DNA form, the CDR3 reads TGTGCCAGCAGGCCGCCCAATCCAGCGGGAGGATTCGACAAAAACATTCAGTACTTC. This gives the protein CASRPPNPAGGFDKNIQYF.

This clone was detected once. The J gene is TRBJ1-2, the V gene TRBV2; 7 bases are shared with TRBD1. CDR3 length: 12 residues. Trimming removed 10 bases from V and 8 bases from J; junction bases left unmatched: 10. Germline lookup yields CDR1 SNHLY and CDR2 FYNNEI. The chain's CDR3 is CATGRQGGGYTF. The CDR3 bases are TGTGCCACCGGGAGACAGGGTGGCGGCTACACCTTC.

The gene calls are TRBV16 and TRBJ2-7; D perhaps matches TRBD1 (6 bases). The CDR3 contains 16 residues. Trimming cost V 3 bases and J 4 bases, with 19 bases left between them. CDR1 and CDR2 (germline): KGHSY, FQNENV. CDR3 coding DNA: TGTGCCAGCAGCCAGCCCTCCCCGGGACACTCTTACGAGCAGTACTTC. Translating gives CASSQPSPGHSYEQYF.

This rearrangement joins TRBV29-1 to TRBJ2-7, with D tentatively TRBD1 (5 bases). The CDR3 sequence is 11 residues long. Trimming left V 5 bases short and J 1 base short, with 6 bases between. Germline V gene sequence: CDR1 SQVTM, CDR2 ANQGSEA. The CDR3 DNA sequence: TGCAGCGTTTCAGGGTCCTACGAGCAGTACTTC. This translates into CSVSGSYEQYF.

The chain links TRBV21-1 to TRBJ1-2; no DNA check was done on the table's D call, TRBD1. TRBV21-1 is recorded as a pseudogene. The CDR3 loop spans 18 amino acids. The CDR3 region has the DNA TGTGCCAGCAGCCTTCGGACAGGGAGCCTAGAAGCTAACTATGGCTACACCTTC. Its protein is CASSLRTGSLEANYGYTF.

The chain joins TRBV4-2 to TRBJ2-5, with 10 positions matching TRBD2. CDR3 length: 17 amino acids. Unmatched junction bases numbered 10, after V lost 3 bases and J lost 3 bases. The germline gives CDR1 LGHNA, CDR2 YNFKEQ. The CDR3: CASSHPRVGTSEETQYF. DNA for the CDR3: TGTGCCAGCAGCCACCCAAGAGTGGGGACTAGCGAAGAGACCCAGTACTTC.

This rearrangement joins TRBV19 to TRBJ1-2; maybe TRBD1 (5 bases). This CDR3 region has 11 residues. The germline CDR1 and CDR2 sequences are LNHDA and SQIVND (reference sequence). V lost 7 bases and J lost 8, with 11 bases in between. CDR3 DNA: TGTGCCAGTAAGGGGTATGCGGGCTACACCTTC. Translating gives CASKGYAGYTF.

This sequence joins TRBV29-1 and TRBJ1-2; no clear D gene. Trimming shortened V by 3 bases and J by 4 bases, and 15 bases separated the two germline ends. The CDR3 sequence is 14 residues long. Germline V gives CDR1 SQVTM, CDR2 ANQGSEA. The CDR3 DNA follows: TGCAGCGTTGATCTGGCAGGCCCGCTCTATGGCTACACCTTC. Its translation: CSVDLAGPLYGYTF.

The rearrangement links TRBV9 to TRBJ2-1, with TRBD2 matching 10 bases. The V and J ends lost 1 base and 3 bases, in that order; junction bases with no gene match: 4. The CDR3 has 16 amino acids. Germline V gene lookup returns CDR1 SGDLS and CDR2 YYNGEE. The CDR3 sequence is CASSVTLAGLYNEQFF. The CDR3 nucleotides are TGTGCCAGCAGCGTAACACTAGCGGGACTCTACAATGAGCAGTTCTTC.

The CDR3 coding sequence is TGTGCCAGCAGCCAAGGGGCCCTTGAGCAGTTCTTC. Translation: CASSQGALEQFF. This chain uses TRBV4-2 with TRBJ2-1; no firm D call. Per germline, CDR1 LGHNA and CDR2 YNFKEQ. The CDR3 extends over 12 amino acids. Between the trimmed V and J ends, which lost 1 base and 9 bases, there was a span of 7 bases.

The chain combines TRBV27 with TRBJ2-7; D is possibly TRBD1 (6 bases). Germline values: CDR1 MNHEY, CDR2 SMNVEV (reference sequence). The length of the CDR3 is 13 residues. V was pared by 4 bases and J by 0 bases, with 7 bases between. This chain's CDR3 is CASSWDNSYEQYF. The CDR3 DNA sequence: TGTGCCAGCAGTTGGGACAACTCCTACGAGCAGTACTTC.

The chain's CDR3 is CASSPLRRGTDTQYF. In DNA form, the CDR3 reads TGTGCCAGCAGCCCACTAAGGAGGGGCACAGATACGCAGTATTTT. The J gene is TRBJ2-3, the V gene TRBV4-2; D is perhaps TRBD2 (6 bases). This CDR3 has 15 residues. CDR1 and CDR2 (germline): LGHNA, YNFKEQ. Trimming shortened V by 4 bases and J by 1 base, and 12 bases separated the two germline ends.

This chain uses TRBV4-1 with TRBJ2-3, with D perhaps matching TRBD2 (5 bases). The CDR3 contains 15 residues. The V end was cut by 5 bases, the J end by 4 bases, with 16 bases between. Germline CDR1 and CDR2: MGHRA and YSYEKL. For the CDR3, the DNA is TGCGCCAGCAGCTTCGGGATCTCCGACGCAGATACGCAGTATTTT. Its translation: CASSFGISDADTQYF.

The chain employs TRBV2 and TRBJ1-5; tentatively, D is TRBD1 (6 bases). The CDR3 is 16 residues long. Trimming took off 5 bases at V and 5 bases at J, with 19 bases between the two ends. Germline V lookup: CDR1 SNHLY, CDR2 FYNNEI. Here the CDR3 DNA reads TGTGCCAGCAGTCGTGAACTTCAGGGGTGGGATCAGCCCCAGCATTTT. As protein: CASSRELQGWDQPQHF.

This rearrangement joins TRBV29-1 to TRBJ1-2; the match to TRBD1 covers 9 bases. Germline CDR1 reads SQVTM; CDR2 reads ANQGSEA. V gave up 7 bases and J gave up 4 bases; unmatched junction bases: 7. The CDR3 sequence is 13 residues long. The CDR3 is CSAPGQGVYGYTF. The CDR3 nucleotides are TGCAGCGCCCCGGGACAGGGTGTCTATGGCTACACCTTC.

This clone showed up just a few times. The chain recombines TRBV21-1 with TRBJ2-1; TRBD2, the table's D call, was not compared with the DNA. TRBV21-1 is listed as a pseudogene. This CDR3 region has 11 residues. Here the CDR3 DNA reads TGTGCCAGCTGCCTCGGGAATGAGCAGTTCTTC. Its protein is CASCLGNEQFF.

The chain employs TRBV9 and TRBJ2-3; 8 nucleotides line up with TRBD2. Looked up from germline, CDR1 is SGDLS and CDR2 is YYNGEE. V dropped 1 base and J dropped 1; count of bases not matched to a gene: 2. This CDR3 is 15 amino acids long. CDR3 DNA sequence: TGTGCCAGCAGCGTAAGCGGGAGTGGCACAGATACGCAGTATTTT. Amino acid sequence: CASSVSGSGTDTQYF.

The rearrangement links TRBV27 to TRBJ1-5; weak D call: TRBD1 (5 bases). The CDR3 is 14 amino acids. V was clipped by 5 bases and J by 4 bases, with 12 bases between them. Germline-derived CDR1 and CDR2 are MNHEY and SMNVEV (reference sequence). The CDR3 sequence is CASSLQGLNQPQHF. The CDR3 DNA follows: TGTGCCAGCAGTCTTCAGGGCTTGAATCAGCCCCAGCATTTT.

CDR3 in amino acids: CASRGGLGPVGEQYF. CDR3 coding DNA: TGTGCCAGCCGGGGGGGGCTCGGCCCGGTGGGCGAGCAGTACTTC. The chain uses TRBV27 and TRBJ2-7; TRBD2 aligns across 8 bases. J gave up 6 bases and V 8 bases, and 15 bases lay outside the gene matches. This CDR3 has 15 residues. Per the germline V gene, CDR1 is MNHEY and CDR2 is SMNVEV (reference sequence).

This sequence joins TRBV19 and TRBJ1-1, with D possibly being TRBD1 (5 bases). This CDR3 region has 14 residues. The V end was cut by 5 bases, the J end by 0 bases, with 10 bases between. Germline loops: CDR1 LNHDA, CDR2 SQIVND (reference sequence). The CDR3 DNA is TGTGCCAGTAGTCTCGGACATATGAACACTGAAGCTTTCTTT. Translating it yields CASSLGHMNTEAFF.

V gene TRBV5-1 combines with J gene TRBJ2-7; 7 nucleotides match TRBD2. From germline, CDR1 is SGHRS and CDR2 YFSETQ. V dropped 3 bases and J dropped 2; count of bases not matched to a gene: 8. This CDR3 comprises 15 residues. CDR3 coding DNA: TGCGCCAGCAGCTCTGGGAGCGGGAACCCCTACGAGCAGTACTTC. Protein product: CASSSGSGNPYEQYF.